The rows below give T cell receptor beta chains drawn from one sample of a study of blood T cell repertoires in COVID-19. Generated by immunoSEQ multiplex PCR, the TCRdb table keeps only in-frame clones and is missing some. The sample carries over 200,000 clones, approximately 86% recorded once. Sequencing input: PBMCs or T cells enriched from blood (not recorded which). The receptor set was obtained from a young woman who had been exposed to COVID-19. Both conserved end residues are part of each CDR3. D genes are given only for firm matches. Clone size is stated in some rows and not others, as once, few, many or a class when expanded.

cdr3_length j_call clone_size v_call d_call cdr3_aa cdr3_nt
16 TRBJ2-3 . TRBV4-2 TRBD1 CASSQRDSPPGDTQYF TGTGCCAGCAGCCAAAGGGACAGCCCCCCGGGGGATACGCAGTATTTT
17 TRBJ2-3 . TRBV12-5 TRBD2 CACGLGTRGGGTDTQYF TGTGCTTGTGGTTTGGGAACGCGGGGGGGCGGGACAGATACGCAGTATTTT
16 TRBJ1-1 . TRBV5-6 . CASSPVGGFLNTEAFF TGTGCCAGCAGCCCGGTCGGAGGATTCCTGAACACTGAAGCTTTCTTT
13 TRBJ2-4 . TRBV11-3 . CASSFQGRDIQYF TGTGCCAGCAGCTTCCAGGGCCGGGACATTCAGTACTTC
13 TRBJ1-2 . TRBV12-3/TRBV12-4 . CASSPRGSDGYTF TGTGCCAGCAGCCCTCGGGGGTCGGATGGCTACACCTTC
11 TRBJ2-1 . TRBV24-1 . CATSDGDEQFF TGTGCCACCAGTGACGGGGATGAGCAGTTCTTC
15 TRBJ1-1 . TRBV18 . CASSPLREINTEAFF TGTGCCAGCTCACCACTTCGGGAAATCAACACTGAAGCTTTCTTT
12 TRBJ2-1 . TRBV19 . CASSISGDEQFF TGTGCCAGTAGTATCTCGGGGGATGAGCAGTTCTTC
13 TRBJ1-2 . TRBV1 . CTYEPDTSYGYTF TGCACCTACGAACCGGACACTTCCTATGGCTACACCTTC
13 TRBJ2-5 few TRBV5-1 . CASSLEGQETQYF TGCGCCAGCAGCTTGGAGGGGCAAGAGACCCAGTACTTC
15 TRBJ1-1 . TRBV19 TRBD1 CASSPVEGAVAEAFF TGTGCCAGTAGCCCTGTGGAGGGGGCGGTTGCTGAAGCTTTCTTT
13 TRBJ1-1 . TRBV11-3 . CASSWTEDTEAFF TGTGCCAGCAGCTGGACAGAGGACACTGAAGCTTTCTTT
15 TRBJ2-7 . TRBV19 . CATLEGNGRSYEQYF TGTGCCACCTTGGAGGGGAACGGAAGGTCCTACGAGCAGTACTTC
17 TRBJ2-3 . TRBV9 . CASSYSQGGGSTDTQYF TGTGCCAGCAGCTATTCCCAGGGGGGCGGAAGCACAGATACGCAGTATTTT
18 TRBJ2-2 once TRBV4-2 TRBD2 CASSQVDLAGVHTGELFF TGTGCCAGCAGCCAAGTGGACCTAGCGGGGGTTCACACCGGGGAGCTGTTTTTT
16 TRBJ1-4 . TRBV6-5 . CASSYSLRRTNEKLFF TGTGCCAGCAGTTACTCCCTACGGAGAACTAATGAAAAACTGTTTTTT
13 TRBJ2-2 . TRBV7-3 . CASSIRGDGELFF TGTGCCAGCAGCATCCGCGGGGACGGGGAGCTGTTTTTT
17 TRBJ2-3 . TRBV9 TRBD2 CASSVGGGGALSDTQYF TGTGCCAGCAGCGTAGGAGGCGGGGGGGCCCTATCAGATACGCAGTATTTT